The sequence of this T cell receptor beta chain was determined in a study of T cells in Graves' hyperthyroidism and ophthalmopathy. The wider study: Prior to any treatment, at the point of initial diagnosis, peripheral blood was collected.

For this clonotype: Antigen: not known.

This CDR3 has 14 amino acids. The V and J ends lost 5 bases and 8 bases respectively, with 16 bases between them. Amplified regions were TCR beta CDR3 sequences from RNA transcripts. The HTBI primer set drove a first-round RT-PCR of the TCR CDR3. In TCRdb, the multiplex PCR reads were re-called with MiXCR into one record per CDR3 protein. Among hundreds of thousands of distinct CDR3 sequences listed, roughly 20% were seen once. Study results and caveats: Ophthalmopathy cases were set apart from stable hyperthyroidism by a 13 V-J model. Blood also held most thyroid clonotypes expanded beyond 0.001.

The clonotype was recovered from a man younger than 45 with Graves' ophthalmopathy. This chain uses TRBV12-3 or TRBV12-4 with TRBJ2-1; D is unresolved. Sequenced material: blood. As DNA, the CDR3 is TGTGCCAGCAGTCTGTGGTCCTATGGGGATGAGCAGTTCTTC. It yields the protein CASSLWSYGDEQFF.